Many counts were recorded for the clone carrying this T cell receptor beta chain. Its matching antigen is unknown. MiXCR, applied by TCRdb to the 5' RACE reads, yields one record per CDR3 protein. Here the sample spans fewer than 450,000 distinct CDR3 sequences, roughly 4.3% being singletons. This sample was taken from a study of T cells after yellow fever vaccination. General study results and limits: High-abundance clonotypes from the bulk population could contaminate FACS-sorted repertoires. Clones from primary vaccination mostly reappeared after the booster (approximately 96% CD4, less than 90% CD8). Peaking on day 5 versus 15, the secondary response was faster but weaker. Overlap between CD4 and CD8 compartments was detected for a small share of clonotypes.

The junction had 9 bases not matched to a gene; V was cut back by 5 bases and J by 4 bases. Looked up from germline, CDR1 is SEHNR and CDR2 is FQNEAQ (reference sequence). The CDR3 is 16 residues long. The chain employs TRBV7-9 and TRBJ2-2; 8 bases line up with TRBD2. The source material was PBMCs, sampled 5 days after the yellow fever booster vaccination. This receptor was identified in a young man who received the YFV17D yellow fever vaccine. DNA of the CDR3: TGTGCCAGCAGCCGCCCAGCGGGGGAGACCACCGGGGAGCTGTTTTTT. Residues: CASSRPAGETTGELFF.